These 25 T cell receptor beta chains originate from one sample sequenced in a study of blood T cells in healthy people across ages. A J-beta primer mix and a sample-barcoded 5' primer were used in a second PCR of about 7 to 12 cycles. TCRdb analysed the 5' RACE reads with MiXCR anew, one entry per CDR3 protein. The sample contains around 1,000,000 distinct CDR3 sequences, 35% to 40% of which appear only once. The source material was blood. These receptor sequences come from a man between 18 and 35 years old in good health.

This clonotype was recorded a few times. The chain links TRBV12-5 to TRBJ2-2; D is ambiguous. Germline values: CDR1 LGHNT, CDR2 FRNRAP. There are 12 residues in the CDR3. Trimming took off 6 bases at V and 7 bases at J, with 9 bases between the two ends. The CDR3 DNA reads TGTGCTAGTGGCCCGGCCGGCGGGGAGCTGTTTTTT. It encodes CASGPAGGELFF.

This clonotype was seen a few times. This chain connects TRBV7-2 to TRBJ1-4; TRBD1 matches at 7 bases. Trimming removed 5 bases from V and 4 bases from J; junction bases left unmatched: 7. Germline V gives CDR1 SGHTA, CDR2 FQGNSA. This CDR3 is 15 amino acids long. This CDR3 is CASSTAGGSNEKLFF. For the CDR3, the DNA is TGTGCCAGCAGCACCGCAGGGGGGAGTAATGAAAAACTGTTTTTT.

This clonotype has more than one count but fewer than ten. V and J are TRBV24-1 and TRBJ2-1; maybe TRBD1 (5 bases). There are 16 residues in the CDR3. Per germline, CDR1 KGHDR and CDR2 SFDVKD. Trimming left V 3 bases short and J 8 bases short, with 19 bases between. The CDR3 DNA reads TGTGCCACCAGTGATCCGCTCAGTTCGGTAGGGGATGAGCAGTTCTTC. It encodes CATSDPLSSVGDEQFF.

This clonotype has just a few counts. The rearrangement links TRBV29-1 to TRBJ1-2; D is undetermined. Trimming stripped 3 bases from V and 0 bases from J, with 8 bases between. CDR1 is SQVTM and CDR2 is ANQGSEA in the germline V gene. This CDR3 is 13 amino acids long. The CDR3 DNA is TGCAGCGTTGATGACCCAGCTAACTATGGCTACACCTTC. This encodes CSVDDPANYGYTF.

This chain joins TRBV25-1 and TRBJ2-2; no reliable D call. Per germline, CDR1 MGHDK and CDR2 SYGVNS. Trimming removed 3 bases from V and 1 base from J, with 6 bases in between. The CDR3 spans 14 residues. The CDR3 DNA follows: TGTGCCAGCAGTGACTTGGGGAACACCGGGGAGCTGTTTTTT. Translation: CASSDLGNTGELFF. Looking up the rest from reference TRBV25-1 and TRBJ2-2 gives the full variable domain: EADIYQTPRYLVIGTGKKITLECSQTMGHDKMYWYQQDPGMELHLIHYSYGVNSTEKGDLSSESTVSRIRTEHFPLTLESARPSHTSQYLCASSDLGNTGELFFGEGSRLTVL.

The CDR3 nucleotides are TGTGCCAGCAGCCATGAGGGAACCTCCTACAATGAGCAGTTCTTC. Its translation is CASSHEGTSYNEQFF. This chain joins TRBV3-1 and TRBJ2-1, with a weak D call TRBD2 (5 bases). Trimming stripped 3 bases from V and 0 bases from J, with 9 bases between. Germline CDR1 is LGHDT and CDR2 is YNNKEL (reference sequence). The CDR3 is made up of 15 amino acids.

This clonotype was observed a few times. CDR3: CASSPKQTNEKLFF. DNA of the CDR3: TGTGCCAGCAGTCCTAAACAGACTAATGAAAAACTGTTTTTT. The genes are TRBV2 and TRBJ1-4; D is uncertain. V was clipped by 5 bases and J by 2 bases, with 9 bases between them. CDR1 and CDR2 from the germline V gene are SNHLY and FYNNEI. CDR3 length: 14 residues.

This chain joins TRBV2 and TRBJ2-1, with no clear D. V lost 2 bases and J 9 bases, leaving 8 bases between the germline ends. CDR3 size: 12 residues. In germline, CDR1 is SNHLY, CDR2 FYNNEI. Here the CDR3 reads CASSEWGSEQFF. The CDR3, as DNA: TGTGCCAGCAGTGAATGGGGTAGTGAGCAGTTCTTC.

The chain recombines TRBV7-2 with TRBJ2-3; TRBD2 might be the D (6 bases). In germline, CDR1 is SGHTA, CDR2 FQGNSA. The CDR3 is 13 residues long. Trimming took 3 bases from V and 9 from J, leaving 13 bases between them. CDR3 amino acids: CASSLVGLSTQYF. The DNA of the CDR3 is TGTGCCAGCAGCTTGGTGGGACTTTCAACGCAGTATTTT.

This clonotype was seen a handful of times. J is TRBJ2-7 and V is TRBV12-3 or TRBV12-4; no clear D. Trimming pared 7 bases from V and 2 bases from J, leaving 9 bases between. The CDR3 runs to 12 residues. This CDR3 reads CASTARTYEQYF. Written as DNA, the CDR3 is TGTGCCAGCACCGCCCGGACCTACGAGCAGTACTTC.

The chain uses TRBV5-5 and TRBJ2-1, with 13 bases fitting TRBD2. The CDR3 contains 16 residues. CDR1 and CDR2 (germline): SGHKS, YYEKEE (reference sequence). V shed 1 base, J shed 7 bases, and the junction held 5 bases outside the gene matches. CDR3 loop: CASSLKLAGGLNEQFF. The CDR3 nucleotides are TGTGCCAGCAGCTTGAAACTAGCGGGGGGGCTTAATGAGCAGTTCTTC.

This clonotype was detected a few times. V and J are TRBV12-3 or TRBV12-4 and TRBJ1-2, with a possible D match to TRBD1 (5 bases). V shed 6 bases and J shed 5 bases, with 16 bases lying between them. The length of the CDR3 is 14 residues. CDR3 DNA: TGTGCCAGCAGGCCCAGGGACCCTCCTTATGGCTACACCTTC. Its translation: CASRPRDPPYGYTF.

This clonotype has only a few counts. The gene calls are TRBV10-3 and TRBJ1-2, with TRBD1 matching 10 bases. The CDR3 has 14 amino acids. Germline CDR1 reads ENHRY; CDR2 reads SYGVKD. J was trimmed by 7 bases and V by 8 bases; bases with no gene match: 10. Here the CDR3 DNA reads TGTGCCATCGGTTCGGGACAGGGGATGGGTGGCTACACCTTC. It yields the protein CAIGSGQGMGGYTF.

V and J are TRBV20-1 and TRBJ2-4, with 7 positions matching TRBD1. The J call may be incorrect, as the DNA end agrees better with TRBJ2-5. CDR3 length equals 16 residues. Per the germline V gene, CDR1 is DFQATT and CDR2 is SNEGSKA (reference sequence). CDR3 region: CSARLDRANIEETQYF. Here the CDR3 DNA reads TGCAGTGCTAGACTAGACAGGGCGAATATCGAAGAGACCCAGTACTTC.

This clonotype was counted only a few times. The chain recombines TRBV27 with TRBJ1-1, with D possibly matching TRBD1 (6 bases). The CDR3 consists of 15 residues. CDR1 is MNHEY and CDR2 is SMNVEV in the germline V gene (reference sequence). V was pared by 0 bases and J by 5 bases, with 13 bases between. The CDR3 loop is CASSLSQGMGTEAFF. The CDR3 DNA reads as TGTGCCAGCAGTTTATCTCAGGGGATGGGAACTGAAGCTTTCTTT.

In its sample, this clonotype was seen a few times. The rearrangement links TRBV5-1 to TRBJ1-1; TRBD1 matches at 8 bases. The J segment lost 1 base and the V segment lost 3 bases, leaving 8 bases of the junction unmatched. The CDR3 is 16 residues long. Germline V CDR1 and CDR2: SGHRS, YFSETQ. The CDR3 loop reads CASSWGTGTGNTEAFF. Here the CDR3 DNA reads TGCGCCAGCAGCTGGGGGACCGGGACAGGGAACACTGAAGCTTTCTTT.

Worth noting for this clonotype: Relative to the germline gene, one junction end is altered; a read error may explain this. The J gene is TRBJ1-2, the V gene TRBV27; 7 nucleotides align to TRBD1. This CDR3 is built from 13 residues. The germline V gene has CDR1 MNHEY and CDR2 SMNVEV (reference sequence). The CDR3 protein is CAGSTDRRYGYTF. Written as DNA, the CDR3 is TGTGCCGGCAGTACGGACAGGCGGTATGGCTACACCTTC.

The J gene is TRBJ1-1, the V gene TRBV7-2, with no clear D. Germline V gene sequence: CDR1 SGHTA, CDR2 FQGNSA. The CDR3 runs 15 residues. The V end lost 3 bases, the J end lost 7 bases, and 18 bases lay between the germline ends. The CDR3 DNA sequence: TGTGCCAGCAGCTTGAATCGACTGGTCGGGATTGAAGCTTTCTTT. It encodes CASSLNRLVGIEAFF.

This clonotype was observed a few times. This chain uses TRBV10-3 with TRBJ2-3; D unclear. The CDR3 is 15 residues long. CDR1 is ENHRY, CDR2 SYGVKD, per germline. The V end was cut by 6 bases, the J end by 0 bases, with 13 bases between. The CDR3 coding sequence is TGTGCCATCAGGAAGGACGGACCTAGCACAGATACGCAGTATTTT. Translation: CAIRKDGPSTDTQYF.

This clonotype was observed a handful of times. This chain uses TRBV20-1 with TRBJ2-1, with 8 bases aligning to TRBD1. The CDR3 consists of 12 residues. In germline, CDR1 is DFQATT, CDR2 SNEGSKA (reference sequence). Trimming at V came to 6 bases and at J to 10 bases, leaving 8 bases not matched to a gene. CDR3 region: CSATRGRGEQFF. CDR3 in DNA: TGCAGTGCAACCAGGGGGCGGGGAGAGCAGTTCTTC.

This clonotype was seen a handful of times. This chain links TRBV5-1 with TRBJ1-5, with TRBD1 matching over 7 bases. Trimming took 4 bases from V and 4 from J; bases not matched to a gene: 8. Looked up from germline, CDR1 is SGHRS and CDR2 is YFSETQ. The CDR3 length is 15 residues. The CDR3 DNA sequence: TGCGCCAGCAGCCCCGATGCAGGGGGAAATCAGCCCCAGCATTTT. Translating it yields CASSPDAGGNQPQHF.

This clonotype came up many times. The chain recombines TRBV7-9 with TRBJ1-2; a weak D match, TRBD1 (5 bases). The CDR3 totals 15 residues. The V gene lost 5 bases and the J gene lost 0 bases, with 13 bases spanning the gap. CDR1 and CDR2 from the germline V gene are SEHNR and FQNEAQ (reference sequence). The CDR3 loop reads CASSQSDRPNYGYTF. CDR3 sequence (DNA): TGTGCCAGCAGCCAATCTGACAGACCTAACTATGGCTACACCTTC.

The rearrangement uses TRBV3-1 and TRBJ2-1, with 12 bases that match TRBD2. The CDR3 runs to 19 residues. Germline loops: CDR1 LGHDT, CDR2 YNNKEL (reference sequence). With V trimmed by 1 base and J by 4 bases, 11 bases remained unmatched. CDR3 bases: TGTGCCAGCAGCCAAGGTTTTTCAACTAGCGGGGGGATTTACAATGAGCAGTTCTTC. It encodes CASSQGFSTSGGIYNEQFF.

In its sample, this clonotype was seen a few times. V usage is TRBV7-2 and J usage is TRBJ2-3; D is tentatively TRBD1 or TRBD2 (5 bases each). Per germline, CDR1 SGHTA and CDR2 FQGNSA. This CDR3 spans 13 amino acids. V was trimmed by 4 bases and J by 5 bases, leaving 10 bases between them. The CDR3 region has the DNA TGTGCCAGCAGCTCGAGGGGTTTAGATACGCAGTATTTT. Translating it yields CASSSRGLDTQYF.

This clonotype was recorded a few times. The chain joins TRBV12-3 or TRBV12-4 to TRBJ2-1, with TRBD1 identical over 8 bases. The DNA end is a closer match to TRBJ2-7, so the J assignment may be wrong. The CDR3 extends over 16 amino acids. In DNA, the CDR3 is TGTGCCAGCAGTCCCAACTCAGGGGGCTCCTACAATGAGCAGTACTTC. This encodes CASSPNSGGSYNEQYF.